A selection of T cell receptor beta chains follows, all from one sample in a study of neurological immune-mediated disorders. TCRdb fed the 5' RACE reads into MiXCR, producing one record per CDR3 protein. Among over 60,000 distinct CDR3 sequences listed, just over 5% were seen once. Sequenced material: PBMCs. The receptors derive from a woman aged 30 to 39 with multiple sclerosis. Each CDR3 is given with its conserved first and last residue. D genes are given only for firm matches. Expanded clones are given a class, and other clones once, few, many or no size at all.

d_gene	j_gene	abundance	v_gene	CDR3aa	CDR3nt
TRBD2	TRBJ2-1	many	TRBV5-1	CASSSFSGSHYNEQFF	TGCGCCAGCAGCTCATTCAGCGGGAGTCACTACAATGAGCAGTTCTTC
-	TRBJ2-2	-	TRBV18	CASSPQGDYTGELFF	TGTGCCAGCTCACCACAGGGAGACTACACCGGGGAGCTGTTTTTT
TRBD2	TRBJ2-3	few	TRBV7-6	CASSDSGRKRTDTQYF	TGTGCCAGCAGCGATAGCGGGAGAAAGCGCACAGATACGCAGTATTTT
TRBD2	TRBJ2-7	many	TRBV7-6	CASSHQTPWEAGTGYEQYF	TGTGCCAGCAGCCATCAAACCCCTTGGGAAGCGGGAACGGGCTACGAGCAGTACTTC
-	TRBJ1-1	many	TRBV7-9	CASSLSYREAFF	TGTGCCAGCAGCTTATCTTACCGTGAAGCTTTCTTT
-	TRBJ1-1	-	TRBV5-1	CASSLVAGATEAFF	TGCGCCAGCAGCTTGGTAGCAGGGGCCACTGAAGCTTTCTTT
TRBD1	TRBJ1-1	many	TRBV4-1	CASSARTGGTEAFF	TGCGCCAGCAGCGCCCGGACAGGGGGGACTGAAGCTTTCTTT
-	TRBJ2-2	many	TRBV5-1	CASSPGTASGEDTGELFF	TGCGCCAGCAGCCCGGGGACGGCTTCGGGGGAGGACACCGGGGAGCTGTTTTTT
TRBD1	TRBJ2-2	many	TRBV3-1	CASSTNRAGGSRVTGELFF	TGTGCCAGCAGCACTAACCGGGCAGGGGGCAGTCGTGTGACCGGGGAGCTGTTTTTT
TRBD1	TRBJ1-6	few	TRBV10-2	CASSGQGNSPLHF	TGCGCCAGCAGTGGACAGGGAAATTCACCCCTCCACTTT
-	TRBJ1-2	-	TRBV29-1	CSVGGGWGGHYGYTF	TGCAGCGTCGGTGGAGGGTGGGGAGGTCACTATGGCTACACCTTC
-	TRBJ2-1	many	TRBV20-1	CSARDVRHNEQFF	TGCAGTGCTAGAGATGTCCGGCACAATGAGCAGTTCTTC
-	TRBJ2-3	many	TRBV20-1	CSATTRDDTQYF	TGCAGTGCTACCACCCGCGACGATACGCAGTATTTT
-	TRBJ2-2	-	TRBV6-5	CASSRTAATGELFF	TGTGCCAGCAGCCGGACCGCTGCGACCGGGGAGCTGTTTTTT
-	TRBJ1-2	many	TRBV30	CAWMGKANYGYTF	TGTGCCTGGATGGGGAAAGCTAACTATGGCTACACCTTC
-	TRBJ2-1	many	TRBV18	CASSPPNGQFRNEQFF	TGTGCCAGCTCACCCCCAAACGGACAGTTTCGGAATGAGCAGTTCTTC
TRBD1	TRBJ1-2	-	TRBV27	CASRLQGRQTYGYTF	TGTGCCAGCAGACTACAGGGGCGACAAACCTATGGCTACACCTTC
-	TRBJ2-2	many	TRBV5-1	CASSPGVEAGELFF	TGCGCCAGCAGCCCAGGGGTGGAAGCCGGGGAGCTGTTTTTT
-	TRBJ2-7	many	TRBV5-6	CASSLGDEQYF	TGTGCCAGCAGCTTGGGAGACGAGCAGTACTTC
-	TRBJ1-5	few	TRBV5-6	CASSLGGGVGNQPQHF	TGTGCCAGCAGCTTGGGGGGAGGAGTGGGGAATCAGCCCCAGCATTTT
-	TRBJ1-2	many	TRBV20-1	CSAGGGRAGYTF	TGCAGTGCGGGCGGGGGTCGGGCTGGCTACACCTTC
-	TRBJ2-5	-	TRBV14	CASSQNVLQPQENQYF	TGTGCCAGCAGCCAAAACGTCCTACAGCCCCAAGAGAACCAGTACTTC
-	TRBJ1-5	many	TRBV28	CASSPQNQPQHF	TGTGCCAGCAGCCCTCAGAATCAGCCCCAGCATTTT
-	TRBJ2-6	many	TRBV7-6	CASSLAPSGANVLTF	TGTGCCAGCAGCCTGGCCCCATCTGGGGCCAACGTCCTGACTTTC
-	TRBJ1-1	-	TRBV27	CASSLSRGGEAFF	TGTGCCAGCAGTTTATCAAGAGGGGGTGAAGCTTTCTTT
TRBD2	TRBJ2-1	many	TRBV10-3	CAISESTSGRGEQFF	TGTGCCATCAGTGAGTCCACTAGCGGGAGAGGTGAGCAGTTCTTC
TRBD1	TRBJ2-2	-	TRBV5-1	CASSFGQGIGELFF	TGCGCCAGCAGCTTCGGACAGGGGATCGGGGAGCTGTTTTTT
TRBD1	TRBJ2-2	many	TRBV20-1	CSAQRDREAGELFF	TGCAGTGCACAGCGGGACAGGGAGGCCGGGGAGCTGTTTTTT
TRBD1	TRBJ2-2	many	TRBV20-1	CSARGGQGSTGELFF	TGCAGTGCTAGGGGGGGACAGGGGAGTACCGGGGAGCTGTTTTTT
-	TRBJ1-1	-	TRBV28	CASSLVGRFEAFF	TGTGCCAGCAGTTTGGTGGGAAGGTTTGAAGCTTTCTTT
-	TRBJ2-2	medium-sized	TRBV20-1	CSASRQTNTGELFF	TGCAGTGCTAGTAGGCAGACTAACACCGGGGAGCTGTTTTTT
-	TRBJ1-1	many	TRBV5-1	CASSLTGPGTEAFF	TGCGCCAGCAGCTTAACAGGGCCAGGGACTGAAGCTTTCTTT
TRBD2	TRBJ2-3	-	TRBV5-1	CASSSTSGPTDTQYF	TGCGCCAGCAGCTCGACTAGCGGACCCACAGATACGCAGTATTTT
-	TRBJ2-3	many	TRBV5-1	CASSLLFTTDTQYF	TGCGCCAGCAGCCTACTCTTCACCACGGATACGCAGTATTTT
-	TRBJ1-6	many	TRBV4-1	CASSQDEWARFPYNSPLHF	TGCGCCAGCAGCCAAGATGAGTGGGCCCGGTTCCCCTATAATTCACCCCTCCACTTT
TRBD2	TRBJ2-1	many	TRBV5-1	CASSLSGLAGGPGEQFF	TGCGCCAGCAGCTTGAGCGGACTAGCGGGGGGGCCAGGTGAGCAGTTCTTC
TRBD2	TRBJ2-1	-	TRBV5-1	CASSDRLAGVSVHEQFF	TGCGCCAGCAGCGACCGACTAGCGGGAGTATCAGTCCATGAGCAGTTCTTC